This T cell receptor (beta chain) was identified in a study of blood T cell repertoires in COVID-19. Study overall: Donors in the United States, Italy and Spain gave samples during acute or convalescent COVID-19. In each case, the material was cDNA or gDNA derived from T cells, B-cell-depleted T cells, or PBMCs.

By share, this clone counts as medium-sized. The germline V and J ends were trimmed by 4 bases and 4 bases, with 13 bases remaining between them. The V gene's germline CDR1 is MGHDK and CDR2 SYGVNS. The length of the CDR3 is 14 residues. Here immunoSEQ multiplex PCR was the method, and the copy in TCRdb shows in-frame clones only, minus some. Among under 150,000 clones, 80% to 90% were seen once, and the ten largest hold roughly 4%. The rearrangement joins TRBV25-1 to TRBJ1-1; D may be TRBD1 (5 bases). This clonotype was sampled from a woman aged 40 to 50 with acute or convalescent COVID-19. The sequenced sample consisted of peripheral blood. DNA of the CDR3: TGTGCCAGCAGTGCCTCAGGGAGGGCCACTGAAGCTTTCTTT. Residues: CASSASGRATEAFF.